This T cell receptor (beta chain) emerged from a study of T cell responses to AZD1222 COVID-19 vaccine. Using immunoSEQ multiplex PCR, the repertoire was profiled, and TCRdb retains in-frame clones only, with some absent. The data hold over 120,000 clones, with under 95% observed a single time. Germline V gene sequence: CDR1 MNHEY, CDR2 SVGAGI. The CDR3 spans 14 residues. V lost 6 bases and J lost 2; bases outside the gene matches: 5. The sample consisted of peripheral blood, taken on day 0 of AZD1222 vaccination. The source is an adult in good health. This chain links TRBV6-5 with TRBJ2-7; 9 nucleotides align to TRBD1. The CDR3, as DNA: TGTGCCAGCAGAGCCGGGACAGGGACCTACGAGCAGTACTTC. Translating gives CASRAGTGTYEQYF.